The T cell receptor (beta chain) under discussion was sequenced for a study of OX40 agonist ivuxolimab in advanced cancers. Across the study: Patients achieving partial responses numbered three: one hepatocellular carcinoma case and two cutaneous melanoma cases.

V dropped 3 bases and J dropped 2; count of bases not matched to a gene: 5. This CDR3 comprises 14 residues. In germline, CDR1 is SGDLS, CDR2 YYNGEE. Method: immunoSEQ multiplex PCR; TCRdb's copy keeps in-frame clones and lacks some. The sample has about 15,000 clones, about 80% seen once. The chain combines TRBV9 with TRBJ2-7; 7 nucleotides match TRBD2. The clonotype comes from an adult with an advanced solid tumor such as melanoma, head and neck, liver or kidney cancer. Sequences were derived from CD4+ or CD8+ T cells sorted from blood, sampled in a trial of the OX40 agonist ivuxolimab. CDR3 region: CASSAGGFPYEQYF. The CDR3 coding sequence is TGTGCCAGCAGCGCCGGGGGGTTCCCCTACGAGCAGTACTTC.